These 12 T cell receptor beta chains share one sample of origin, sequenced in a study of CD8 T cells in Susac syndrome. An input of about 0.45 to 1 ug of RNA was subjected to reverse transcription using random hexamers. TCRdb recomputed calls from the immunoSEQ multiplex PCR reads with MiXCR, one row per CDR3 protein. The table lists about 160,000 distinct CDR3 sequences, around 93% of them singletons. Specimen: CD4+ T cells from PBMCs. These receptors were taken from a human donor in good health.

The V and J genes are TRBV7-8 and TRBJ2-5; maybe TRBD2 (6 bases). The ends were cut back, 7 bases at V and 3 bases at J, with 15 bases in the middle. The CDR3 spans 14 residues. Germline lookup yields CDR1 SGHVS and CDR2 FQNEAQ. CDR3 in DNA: TGTGCCAGCACGAACGGGGGTACCGAAGAGACCCAGTACTTC. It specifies CASTNGGTEETQYF.

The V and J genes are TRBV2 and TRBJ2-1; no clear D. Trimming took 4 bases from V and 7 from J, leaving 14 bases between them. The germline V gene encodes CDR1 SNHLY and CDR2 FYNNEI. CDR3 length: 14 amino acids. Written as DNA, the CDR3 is TGTGCCAGCAGTGTAGGGTCCCTGGGTAATGAGCAGTTCTTC. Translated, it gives CASSVGSLGNEQFF.

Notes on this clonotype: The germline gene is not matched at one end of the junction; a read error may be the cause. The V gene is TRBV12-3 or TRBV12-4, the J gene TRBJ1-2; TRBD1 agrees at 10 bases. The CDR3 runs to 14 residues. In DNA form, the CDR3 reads TGTGCCAGCGGTTTAGGACAGGGGGACTATGGCTACACCTTC. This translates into CASGLGQGDYGYTF.

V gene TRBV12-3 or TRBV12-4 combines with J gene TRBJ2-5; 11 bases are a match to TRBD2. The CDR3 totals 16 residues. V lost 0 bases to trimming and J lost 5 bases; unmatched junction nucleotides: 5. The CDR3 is CASSLALTSGVETQYF. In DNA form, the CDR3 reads TGTGCCAGCAGTTTAGCGTTGACTAGCGGGGTCGAGACCCAGTACTTC.

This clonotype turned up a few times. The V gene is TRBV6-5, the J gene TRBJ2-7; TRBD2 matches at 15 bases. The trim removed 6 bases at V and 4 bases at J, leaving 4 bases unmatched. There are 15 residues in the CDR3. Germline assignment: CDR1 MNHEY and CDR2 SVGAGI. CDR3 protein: CASRSGTSGGYEQYF. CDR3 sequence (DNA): TGTGCCAGCAGGTCCGGGACTAGCGGGGGGTACGAGCAGTACTTC.

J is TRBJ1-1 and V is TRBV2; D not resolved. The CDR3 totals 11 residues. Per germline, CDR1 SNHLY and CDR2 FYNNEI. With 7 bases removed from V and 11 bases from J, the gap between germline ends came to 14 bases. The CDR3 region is CASIGVREAFF. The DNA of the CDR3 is TGTGCCAGCATTGGGGTAAGGGAGGCTTTCTTT.

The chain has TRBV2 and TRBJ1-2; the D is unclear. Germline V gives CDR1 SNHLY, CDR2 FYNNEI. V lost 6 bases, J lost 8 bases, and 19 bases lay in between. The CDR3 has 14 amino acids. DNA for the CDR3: TGTGCCAGCAGACCCCGGGTCATGAGGGAAGGCTACACCTTC. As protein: CASRPRVMREGYTF. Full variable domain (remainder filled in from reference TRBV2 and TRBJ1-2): EPEVTQTPSHQVTQMGQEVILRCVPISNHLYFYWYRQILGQKVEFLVSFYNNEISEKSEIFDDQFSVERPDGSNFTLKIRSTKLEDSAMYFCASRPRVMREGYTFGSGTRLTVV.

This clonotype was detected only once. DNA of the CDR3: TGCGCCAGCAGCAGCTCCCGGGACAGGAACACTGAAGCTTTCTTT. Translated: CASSSSRDRNTEAFF. This chain connects TRBV5-1 to TRBJ1-1; 7 bases agree with TRBD1. The V segment lost 4 bases and the J segment 1 base; nucleotides outside the gene matches: 7. Germline-derived CDR1 and CDR2 are SGHRS and YFSETQ. The CDR3 covers 15 residues.

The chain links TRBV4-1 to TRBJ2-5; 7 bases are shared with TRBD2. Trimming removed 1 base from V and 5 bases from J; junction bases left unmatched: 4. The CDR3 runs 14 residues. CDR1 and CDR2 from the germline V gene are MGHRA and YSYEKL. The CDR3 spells CASSQGFGRETQYF. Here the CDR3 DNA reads TGCGCCAGCAGCCAAGGGTTCGGGAGGGAGACCCAGTACTTC.

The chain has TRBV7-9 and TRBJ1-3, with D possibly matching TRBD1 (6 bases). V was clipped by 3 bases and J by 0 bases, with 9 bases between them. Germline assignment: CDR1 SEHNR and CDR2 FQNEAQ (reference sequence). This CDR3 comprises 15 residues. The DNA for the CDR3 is TGTGCCAGCAGCTTGACAGGTCTCTCTGGAAACACCATATATTTT. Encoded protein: CASSLTGLSGNTIYF. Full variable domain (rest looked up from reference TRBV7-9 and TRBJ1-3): DTGVSQNPRHKITKRGQNVTFRCDPISEHNRLYWYRQTLGQGPEFLTYFQNEAQLEKSRLLSDRFSAERPKGSFSTLEIQRTEQGDSAMYLCASSLTGLSGNTIYFGEGSWLTVV.

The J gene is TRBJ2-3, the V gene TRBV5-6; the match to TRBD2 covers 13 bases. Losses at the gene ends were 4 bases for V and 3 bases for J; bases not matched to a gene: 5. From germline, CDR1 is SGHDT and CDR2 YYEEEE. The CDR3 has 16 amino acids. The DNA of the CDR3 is TGTGCCAGCAGCCAGGGACTAGCGGGAAATACAGATACGCAGTATTTT. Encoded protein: CASSQGLAGNTDTQYF.

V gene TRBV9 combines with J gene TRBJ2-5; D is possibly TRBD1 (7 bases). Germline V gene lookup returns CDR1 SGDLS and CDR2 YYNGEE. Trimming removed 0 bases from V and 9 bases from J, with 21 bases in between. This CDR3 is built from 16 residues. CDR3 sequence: CASSVDWRGTAHAQYF. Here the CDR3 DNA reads TGTGCCAGCAGCGTAGATTGGAGGGGGACAGCCCACGCCCAGTACTTC.